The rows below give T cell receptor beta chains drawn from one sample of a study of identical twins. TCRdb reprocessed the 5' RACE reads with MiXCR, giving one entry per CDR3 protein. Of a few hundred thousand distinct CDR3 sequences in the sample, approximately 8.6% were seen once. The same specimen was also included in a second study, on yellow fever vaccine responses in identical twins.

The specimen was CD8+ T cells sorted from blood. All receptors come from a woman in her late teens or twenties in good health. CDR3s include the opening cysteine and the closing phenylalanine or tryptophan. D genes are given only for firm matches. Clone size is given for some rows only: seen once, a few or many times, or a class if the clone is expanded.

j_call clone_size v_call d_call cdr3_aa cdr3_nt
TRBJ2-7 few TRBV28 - CASRIGSLEEQYF TGTGCCAGCAGGATCGGGAGCTTAGAAGAGCAGTACTTC
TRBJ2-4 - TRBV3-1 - CASSHVPGRAKNIQYF TGTGCCAGCAGCCATGTACCGGGGAGGGCCAAAAACATTCAGTACTTC
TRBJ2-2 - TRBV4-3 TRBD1 CASSQGTGDTGELFF TGCGCCAGCAGCCAAGGGACAGGGGACACCGGGGAGCTGTTTTTT
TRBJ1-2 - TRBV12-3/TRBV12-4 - CASSADRNYGYTF TGTGCCAGCAGTGCGGACAGAAATTATGGCTACACCTTC
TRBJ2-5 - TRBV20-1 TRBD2 CSASGGTERTSGDQETQYF TGCAGTGCTAGTGGAGGGACAGAAAGGACTAGCGGGGACCAAGAGACCCAGTACTTC
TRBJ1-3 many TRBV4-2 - CASSQAVAPGNTIYF TGTGCCAGCAGCCAAGCAGTGGCGCCCGGAAACACCATATATTTT
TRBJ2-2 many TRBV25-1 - CASSGMNGELFF TGTGCCAGCAGTGGAATGAACGGGGAGCTGTTTTTT
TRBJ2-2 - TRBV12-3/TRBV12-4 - CASSLPGPSVGELFF TGTGCCAGCAGTCTCCCGGGACCCTCCGTCGGGGAGCTGTTTTTT
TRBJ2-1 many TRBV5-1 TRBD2 CASSFSGSYNEQFF TGCGCCAGCAGCTTTAGCGGGAGTTACAATGAGCAGTTCTTC
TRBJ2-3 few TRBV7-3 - CASSLGAGNTDTQYF TGTGCCAGCAGCTTAGGGGCAGGGAATACAGATACGCAGTATTTT
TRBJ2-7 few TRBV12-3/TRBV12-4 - CASTPNWAYEQYF TGTGCCAGCACCCCCAACTGGGCCTACGAGCAGTACTTC
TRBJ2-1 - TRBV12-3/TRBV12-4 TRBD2 CAIPFSGSGNEQFF TGTGCCATCCCTTTTAGCGGGAGCGGCAATGAGCAGTTCTTC
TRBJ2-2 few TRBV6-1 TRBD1 CASDRESGELFF TGTGCCAGCGACAGGGAGAGCGGGGAGCTGTTTTTT
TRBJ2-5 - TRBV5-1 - CASSLWLAEETQYF TGCGCCAGCAGCTTGTGGTTAGCGGAGGAGACCCAGTACTTC
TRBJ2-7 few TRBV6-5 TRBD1 CASSYGTGVGYEQYF TGTGCCAGCAGTTACGGGACAGGGGTAGGGTACGAGCAGTACTTC
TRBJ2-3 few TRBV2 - CARGADTQYF TGTGCCAGGGGGGCAGATACGCAGTATTTT
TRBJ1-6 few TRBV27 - CASSLSRDNSPLHF TGTGCCAGCAGTTTATCTCGAGATAATTCACCCCTCCACTTT
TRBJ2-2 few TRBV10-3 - CAISTGTENTGELFF TGTGCCATCAGTACCGGGACGGAGAACACCGGGGAGCTGTTTTTT
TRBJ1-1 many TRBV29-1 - CSVAPGRGAEAFF TGCAGCGTTGCCCCCGGGAGGGGTGCTGAAGCTTTCTTT
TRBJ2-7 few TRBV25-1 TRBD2 CASSKIAGAYEQYF TGTGCCAGCAGTAAAATAGCGGGGGCCTACGAGCAGTACTTC
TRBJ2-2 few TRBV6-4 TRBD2 CASSDSASGDNTGELFF TGTGCCAGCAGTGACTCGGCTAGCGGGGATAACACCGGGGAGCTGTTTTTT
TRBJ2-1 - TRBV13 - CASSLFGGPGNEQFF TGTGCCAGCAGCTTATTCGGGGGGCCCGGCAATGAGCAGTTCTTC
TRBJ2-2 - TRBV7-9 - CASSGVGAGTGELFF TGTGCCAGCAGCGGCGTGGGGGCAGGCACCGGGGAGCTGTTTTTT
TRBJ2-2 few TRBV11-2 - CASSLIGGGTANTGELFF TGTGCCAGCAGCTTGATCGGTGGCGGGACCGCGAACACCGGGGAGCTGTTTTTT
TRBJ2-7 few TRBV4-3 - CASSQGAGYDEQYF TGCGCCAGCAGCCAAGGTGCGGGCTATGACGAGCAGTACTTC
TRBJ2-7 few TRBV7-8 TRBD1 CASRLQGTYEQYF TGTGCCAGCAGGTTACAGGGGACCTACGAGCAGTACTTC
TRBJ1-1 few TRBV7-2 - CASSSGQVINTEAFF TGTGCCAGCAGCTCTGGACAAGTGATCAACACTGAAGCTTTCTTT
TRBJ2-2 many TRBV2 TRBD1 CASKSGGTGELFF TGTGCCAGCAAATCAGGGGGCACCGGGGAGCTGTTTTTT
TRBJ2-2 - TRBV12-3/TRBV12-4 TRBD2 CASRTLAGGAGELFF TGTGCCAGCAGGACACTAGCGGGAGGCGCCGGGGAGCTGTTTTTT
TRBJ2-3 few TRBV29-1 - CSVGKEGGLENTQYF TGCAGCGTTGGAAAGGAAGGGGGGCTAGAAAATACGCAGTATTTT
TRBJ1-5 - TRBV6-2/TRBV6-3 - CASSSGTEIQPQHF TGTGCCAGCAGTTCCGGGACCGAGATTCAGCCCCAGCATTTT
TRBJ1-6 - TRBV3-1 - CASSQPEYNSPLHF TGTGCCAGCAGCCAACCAGAGTATAATTCACCCCTCCACTTT
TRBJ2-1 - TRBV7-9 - CASSLGQAEQFF TGTGCCAGCAGCTTAGGCCAAGCTGAGCAGTTCTTC
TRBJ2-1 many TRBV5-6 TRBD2 CASSFSSGSYNEQFF TGTGCCAGCAGCTTCTCTAGCGGGAGTTACAATGAGCAGTTCTTC
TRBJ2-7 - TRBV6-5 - CASSSDLSLGEQYF TGTGCCAGCAGTTCCGACCTGAGCTTGGGGGAGCAGTACTTC
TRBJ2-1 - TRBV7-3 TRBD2 CASSLRGSGGSYNEQFF TGTGCCAGCAGCTTAAGGGGTAGCGGGGGCTCCTACAATGAGCAGTTCTTC
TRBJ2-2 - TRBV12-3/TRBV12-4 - CASSLWANTGELFF TGTGCCAGCAGTTTGTGGGCGAACACCGGGGAGCTGTTTTTT
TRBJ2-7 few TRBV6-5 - CASSYSGEYEQYF TGTGCCAGCAGTTACTCCGGGGAATACGAGCAGTACTTC
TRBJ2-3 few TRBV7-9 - CASSFSDPGVDTQYF TGTGCCAGCAGCTTCTCAGACCCCGGGGTAGATACGCAGTATTTT
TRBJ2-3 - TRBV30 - CAWSLLSLSTDTQYF TGTGCCTGGAGTCTCTTGTCACTTAGCACAGATACGCAGTATTTT
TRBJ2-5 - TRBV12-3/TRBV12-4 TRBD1 CARSLHIDRGPERGTQYF TGTGCCCGCAGTCTACATATAGACAGGGGACCGGAGCGTGGGACCCAGTACTTC
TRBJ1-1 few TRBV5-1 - CASSLDRYTEAFF TGCGCCAGCAGCCTGGACAGATACACTGAAGCTTTCTTT
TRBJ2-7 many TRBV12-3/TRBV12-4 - CASNEDNSYEQYF TGTGCCAGCAATGAGGACAACTCCTACGAGCAGTACTTC
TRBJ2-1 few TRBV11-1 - CASSSLEFMASPDNEQFF TGTGCCAGCAGCTCGTTAGAGTTTATGGCTTCCCCTGACAATGAGCAGTTCTTC
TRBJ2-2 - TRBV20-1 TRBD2 CSAQTSGRKSGELFF TGCAGTGCCCAGACTAGCGGGAGGAAATCCGGGGAGCTGTTTTTT
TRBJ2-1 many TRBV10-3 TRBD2 CAARPSGVYNEQFF TGTGCCGCTCGCCCTAGCGGGGTCTACAATGAGCAGTTCTTC
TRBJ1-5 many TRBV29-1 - CSVVLGSNQPQHF TGCAGCGTTGTACTGGGTAGCAATCAGCCCCAGCATTTT
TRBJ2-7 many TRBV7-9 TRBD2 CASSPSGAYEQYF TGTGCCAGCAGCCCTAGCGGGGCCTACGAGCAGTACTTC
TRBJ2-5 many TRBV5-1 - CASSLRGYQETQYF TGCGCCAGCAGCTTGAGGGGTTACCAAGAGACCCAGTACTTC
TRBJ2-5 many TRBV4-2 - CASSQVGGETQYF TGTGCCAGCAGCCAAGTAGGAGGGGAGACCCAGTACTTC
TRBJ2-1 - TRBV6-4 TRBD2 CASSDSASGSYNEQFF TGTGCCAGCAGTGACTCGGCAAGCGGGAGCTACAATGAGCAGTTCTTC
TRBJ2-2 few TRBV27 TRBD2 CASSLYWTSGVSNTGELFF TGTGCCAGCAGTTTATATTGGACTAGCGGAGTATCGAACACCGGGGAGCTGTTTTTT
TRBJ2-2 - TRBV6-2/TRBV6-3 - CASIDSNTGELFF TGTGCCTCCATCGACAGTAACACCGGGGAGCTGTTTTTT
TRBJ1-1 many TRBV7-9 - CASSFAAGDTEAFF TGTGCCAGCAGCTTTGCGGCAGGGGACACTGAAGCTTTCTTT